Below, 28 T cell receptor beta chains from the same sample are listed, as sequenced in a study of cytomegalovirus exposure and HLA in healthy donors (dated by TCRdb to 2016 to 2017). Library preparation was by the immunoSEQ multiplex PCR assay. A mixture of 60 forward primers for TCR Vbeta segments and 13 reverse primers for TCR Jbeta segments was used in the multiplex PCR. Here the immuneACCESS table is served through TCRdb, limited to in-frame sequences with V and J called. Missing clones are a known gap in these copies; in checked studies unresolved V genes cover under half, and the rest lacks a known reason. The sample data list 200,000 to 250,000 clones, and 80% to 90% of these were observed just once. The top ten clonotypes cover around 0.22% of the sample. The sequenced sample was PBMCs. The receptors derive from a girl aged 2 to 10 in good health and CMV-seronegative.

There are a few counts of this clone. V gene TRBV6-5 combines with J gene TRBJ1-1; TRBD1 might be the D (5 bases). CDR3 length: 12 amino acids. The ends were cut back, 2 bases at V and 11 bases at J, with 12 bases in the middle. CDR1 is MNHEY, CDR2 SVGAGI, per germline. The CDR3 coding sequence is TGTGCCAGCAGTTACGAGGGGCGGGAGGCTTTCTTT. As protein: CASSYEGREAFF.

This clone has a single count. This chain joins TRBV7-6 and TRBJ2-1; a weak D match, TRBD2 (6 bases). V was clipped by 2 bases and J by 8 bases, with 13 bases between them. There are 14 residues in the CDR3. Germline CDR1 reads SGHVS; CDR2 reads FNYEAQ. CDR3 in amino acids: CASSLSPGGDEQFF. The CDR3 nucleotides are TGTGCCAGCAGCTTAAGTCCCGGGGGAGATGAGCAGTTCTTC.

The genes are TRBV18 and TRBJ2-3; the match to TRBD1 covers 9 bases. Germline loops: CDR1 KGHSH, CDR2 LQKENI. With V trimmed by 5 bases and J by 0 bases, 6 bases remained unmatched. The CDR3 contains 16 residues. The DNA for the CDR3 is TGTGCCAGCTCAAAACAGGGGGCCTCTAGCACAGATACGCAGTATTTT. Translating it yields CASSKQGASSTDTQYF.

This chain joins TRBV2 and TRBJ2-3, with 8 bases aligning to TRBD2. The CDR3 runs to 15 residues. Germline assignment: CDR1 SNHLY and CDR2 FYNNEI. V gave up 5 bases and J gave up 5 bases; unmatched junction bases: 9. The CDR3 DNA sequence: TGTGCCAGCAGTATTGGCAGCGGGGGATTAGATACGCAGTATTTT. Translating it yields CASSIGSGGLDTQYF.

CDR3 nucleotide sequence: TGTGCCAGCAGCTTAATGGGCGGGCCGAACACCGGGGAGCTGTTTTTT. Its translation is CASSLMGGPNTGELFF. The chain combines TRBV7-9 with TRBJ2-2; D is possibly TRBD2 (5 bases). Trimming removed 2 bases at V and 0 bases at J, with 10 bases between. The germline gives CDR1 SEHNR, CDR2 FQNEAQ (reference sequence). This CDR3 has 16 residues. The whole variable domain, remainder taken from reference TRBV7-9 and TRBJ2-2, is DTGVSQNPRHKITKRGQNVTFRCDPISEHNRLYWYRQTLGQGPEFLTYFQNEAQLEKSRLLSDRFSAERPKGSFSTLEIQRTEQGDSAMYLCASSLMGGPNTGELFFGEGSRLTVL.

This chain uses TRBV5-1 with TRBJ2-1; D ambiguous. With 4 bases removed from V and 6 bases from J, the gap between germline ends came to 8 bases. Per germline, CDR1 SGHRS and CDR2 YFSETQ. The CDR3 totals 12 residues. This CDR3 reads CASSPPSNEQFF. Here the CDR3 DNA reads TGCGCCAGCAGCCCGCCGAGCAATGAGCAGTTCTTC.

The V call is TRBV10-3, the J call TRBJ1-1, with 10 bases lining up with TRBD1. V lost 8 bases, J lost 0 bases, and 0 bases stayed unmatched. Looked up from germline, CDR1 is ENHRY and CDR2 is SYGVKD. This CDR3 contains 13 residues. This chain's CDR3 is CAIGTGVNTEAFF. In DNA form, the CDR3 reads TGTGCCATCGGGACAGGGGTGAACACTGAAGCTTTCTTT.

This chain joins TRBV11-3 and TRBJ1-5, with TRBD1 matching 9 bases. Looked up from germline, CDR1 is SGHNT and CDR2 is YENEEA. CDR3 length: 17 amino acids. With 7 bases clipped from V and 2 bases from J, the junction kept 12 bases outside the gene matches. As DNA, the CDR3 is TGTGCCAGCAAGGACAGGGGACCGAAACGAGGCAATCAGCCCCAGCATTTT. Protein product: CASKDRGPKRGNQPQHF.

This chain links TRBV6-4 with TRBJ1-4; tentative D call: TRBD1 (5 bases). Trimming shortened V by 2 bases and J by 0 bases, and 19 bases separated the two germline ends. Germline values: CDR1 MRHNA, CDR2 SNTAGT. The CDR3 length is 19 residues. CDR3 amino acids: CASSDPPLSHRTTNEKLFF. The CDR3 DNA reads TGTGCCAGCAGTGACCCACCTCTCTCCCACAGGACAACTAATGAAAAACTGTTTTTT.

The rearrangement joins TRBV14 to TRBJ1-1, with D uncertain. Germline loops: CDR1 SGHDN, CDR2 FVKESK. CDR3 length equals 15 residues. The V and J ends lost 0 bases and 2 bases respectively, with 10 bases between them. In DNA form, the CDR3 reads TGTGCCAGCAGCCAAGATTTGAGGGATAACACTGAAGCTTTCTTT. Residues: CASSQDLRDNTEAFF. The full variable domain, with the rest looked up from reference TRBV14 and TRBJ1-1, is EAGVTQFPSHSVIEKGQTVTLRCDPISGHDNLYWYRRVMGKEIKFLLHFVKESKQDESGMPNNRFLAERTGGTYSTLKVQPAELEDSGVYFCASSQDLRDNTEAFFGQGTRLTVV.

The table lists this clone with a few counts. This rearrangement joins TRBV10-1 to TRBJ2-5; TRBD2 matches 8 bases. The J segment lost 5 bases and the V segment lost 6 bases, leaving 14 bases of the junction unmatched. CDR3 length equals 16 residues. Germline CDR1 reads WNHNN; CDR2 reads SYGVQD (reference sequence). The chain's CDR3 is CASSEKRGQPWETQYF. DNA of the CDR3: TGCGCCAGCAGCGAGAAGCGGGGGCAACCTTGGGAGACCCAGTACTTC.

A few counts support this clone. This chain joins TRBV7-9 and TRBJ1-1; D gene uncertain. From germline, CDR1 is SEHNR and CDR2 FQNEAQ (reference sequence). The CDR3 length is 16 residues. V was shortened by 5 bases and J by 4 bases, with 20 bases between the two germline ends. In nucleotides, the CDR3 is TGTGCCAGCAGCCCGATTCAGACCGACAAGGCCACTGAAGCTTTCTTT. Its translation is CASSPIQTDKATEAFF.

The V call is TRBV19, the J call TRBJ1-4, with D possibly matching TRBD1 (5 bases). Trimming stripped 6 bases from V and 0 bases from J, with 14 bases between. CDR1 and CDR2 from the germline V gene are LNHDA and SQIVND (reference sequence). The CDR3 length is 16 residues. The DNA of the CDR3 is TGTGCCAGTAGAAGGGCCGGGGGTGCAACTAATGAAAAACTGTTTTTT. Its translation: CASRRAGGATNEKLFF.

The rearrangement uses TRBV7-9 and TRBJ2-7, with 9 bases identical to TRBD1. The CDR3 covers 17 residues. Germline V gene sequence: CDR1 SEHNR, CDR2 FQNEAQ (reference sequence). J gave up 2 bases and V 4 bases, and 12 bases lay outside the gene matches. The CDR3 reads CASSSTFWDRATYEQYF. CDR3 DNA: TGTGCCAGCAGCTCAACCTTTTGGGACAGGGCAACCTACGAGCAGTACTTC. Full variable domain (remainder filled in from reference TRBV7-9 and TRBJ2-7): DTGVSQNPRHKITKRGQNVTFRCDPISEHNRLYWYRQTLGQGPEFLTYFQNEAQLEKSRLLSDRFSAERPKGSFSTLEIQRTEQGDSAMYLCASSSTFWDRATYEQYFGPGTRLTVT.

The chain recombines TRBV11-3 with TRBJ1-1, with D uncertain. The germline V and J ends were trimmed by 4 bases and 0 bases, with 6 bases remaining between them. The CDR3 covers 13 residues. The germline V gene has CDR1 SGHNT and CDR2 YENEEA. CDR3 protein: CASSSDMNTEAFF. CDR3 DNA sequence: TGTGCCAGCAGCTCTGACATGAACACTGAAGCTTTCTTT.

This clone appeared a single time. The chain carries TRBV9 and TRBJ2-3; perhaps TRBD2 as D (6 bases). Trimming took 6 bases from V and 3 from J, leaving 17 bases between them. Germline V lookup: CDR1 SGDLS, CDR2 YYNGEE. The CDR3 totals 15 residues. The CDR3 region is CASTSTGAWTDTQYF. CDR3 sequence (DNA): TGTGCCAGCACCTCAACGGGAGCTTGGACAGATACGCAGTATTTT.

This clone occurred once. V gene TRBV30 combines with J gene TRBJ2-5; D is undetermined. Germline V gives CDR1 GTSNPN, CDR2 SVGIG (reference sequence). V gave up 2 bases and J gave up 7 bases, with 5 bases separating them. This CDR3 spans 10 amino acids. The CDR3: CAWSRGTQYF. As DNA, the CDR3 is TGTGCCTGGAGTCGAGGGACCCAGTACTTC.

The chain links TRBV21-1 to TRBJ2-1; the D call TRBD2 from the table was never checked on the DNA. TRBV21-1 is reported as a pseudogene. The CDR3 spans 19 residues. CDR3 sequence reads: CASSPPSEGLRSSYNEQFF. The DNA for the CDR3 is TGTGCCAGCAGCCCTCCTAGTGAGGGACTCCGAAGCTCCTACAATGAGCAGTTCTTC.

The chain combines TRBV2 with TRBJ2-5, with TRBD1 matching 9 bases. After removal of 6 bases from V and 1 base from J, the junction contained 6 bases not matched to a gene. Germline V lookup: CDR1 SNHLY, CDR2 FYNNEI. CDR3 length: 15 residues. This CDR3 is CASRAQGAPQETQYF. CDR3 coding DNA: TGTGCCAGCAGGGCACAGGGGGCCCCCCAAGAGACCCAGTACTTC.

CDR3 sequence: CASRLPGNTEAFF. DNA of the CDR3: TGTGCCAGCAGGCTCCCAGGGAACACTGAAGCTTTCTTT. The chain uses TRBV6-1 and TRBJ1-1, with D hard to call. The germline V gene encodes CDR1 MNHNS and CDR2 SASEGT. The CDR3 length is 13 residues. Trimming stripped 6 bases from V and 1 base from J, with 9 bases between.

This clone has only one observation. The DNA for the CDR3 is TGTGCCAGCTCACCGATAATGTCGGGGGAGGGCCATACGCAGTATTTT. It codes for CASSPIMSGEGHTQYF. This rearrangement joins TRBV18 to TRBJ2-3; 7 bases match TRBD2. CDR1 KGHSH and CDR2 LQKENI come from the germline V gene. This CDR3 is built from 16 residues. V was pared by 3 bases and J by 7 bases, with 13 bases of the junction left unmatched.

V and J are TRBV4-2 and TRBJ2-5, with 8 bases identical to TRBD2. Germline assignment: CDR1 LGHNA and CDR2 YNFKEQ. Trimming took 0 bases from V and 4 from J; bases not matched to a gene: 4. The CDR3 has 15 residues. In nucleotides, the CDR3 is TGTGCCAGCAGCCAAGATTGGCTAGCGGGAGAGACCCAGTACTTC. Protein sequence: CASSQDWLAGETQYF.

The rearrangement uses TRBV25-1 and TRBJ2-7; D may be TRBD2 (5 bases). CDR1 is MGHDK, CDR2 SYGVNS, per germline. Trimming cost V 6 bases and J 6 bases, with 9 bases left between them. The CDR3 consists of 11 residues. The CDR3 region is CASSPGGEQYF. The CDR3 DNA reads as TGTGCCAGCAGCCCCGGAGGCGAGCAGTACTTC.

V usage is TRBV6-4 and J usage is TRBJ2-7, with TRBD2 identical over 10 bases. Germline CDR1 is MRHNA and CDR2 is SNTAGT. V shed 6 bases and J 5 bases; nucleotides not matched to a gene: 10. The CDR3 consists of 15 residues. CDR3 sequence (DNA): TGTGCCAGCAGCCTTCCTAGCGGGAGTAACCACGAGCAGTACTTC. Its translation: CASSLPSGSNHEQYF.

The J gene is TRBJ2-7, the V gene TRBV4-1, with 9 bases lining up with TRBD1. CDR1 and CDR2 from the germline V gene are MGHRA and YSYEKL. The CDR3 length is 16 residues. The trim removed 4 bases at V and 3 bases at J, leaving 10 bases unmatched. Written as DNA, the CDR3 is TGCGCCAGCAGCCGTTACAGGGACAGGGCTGACTACGAGCAGTACTTC. Its translation: CASSRYRDRADYEQYF.

The chain couples TRBV11-2 to TRBJ2-7, with 10 bases lining up with TRBD2. J gave up 4 bases and V 4 bases, and 13 bases lay outside the gene matches. Per the germline V gene, CDR1 is SGHAT and CDR2 is FQNNGV. The CDR3 runs 17 residues. CDR3 in DNA: TGTGCCAGCAGCTCCCCTTACTCTAGCGGGAGCGGGTACGAGCAGTACTTC. It codes for CASSSPYSSGSGYEQYF.

The V and J genes are TRBV5-4 and TRBJ2-7, with TRBD2 matching 8 bases. Germline loops: CDR1 SGHNT, CDR2 YYREEE (reference sequence). The CDR3 has 16 amino acids. J lost 3 bases, V lost 2 bases, and 10 bases had no gene match. The CDR3 sequence: CASSFSAAGGVYEQYF. The CDR3 DNA reads TGTGCCAGCAGCTTCTCGGCTGCGGGAGGAGTCTACGAGCAGTACTTC.

V gene TRBV6-5 combines with J gene TRBJ1-1; D is possibly TRBD1 (6 bases). The length of the CDR3 is 16 residues. Germline CDR1 and CDR2: MNHEY and SVGAGI. V lost 4 bases to trimming and J lost 11 bases, with 26 bases between them. CDR3 loop: CASSSGGGARREGAFF. The DNA for the CDR3 is TGTGCCAGCAGTTCTGGCGGGGGGGCGCGAAGAGAGGGGGCTTTCTTT.